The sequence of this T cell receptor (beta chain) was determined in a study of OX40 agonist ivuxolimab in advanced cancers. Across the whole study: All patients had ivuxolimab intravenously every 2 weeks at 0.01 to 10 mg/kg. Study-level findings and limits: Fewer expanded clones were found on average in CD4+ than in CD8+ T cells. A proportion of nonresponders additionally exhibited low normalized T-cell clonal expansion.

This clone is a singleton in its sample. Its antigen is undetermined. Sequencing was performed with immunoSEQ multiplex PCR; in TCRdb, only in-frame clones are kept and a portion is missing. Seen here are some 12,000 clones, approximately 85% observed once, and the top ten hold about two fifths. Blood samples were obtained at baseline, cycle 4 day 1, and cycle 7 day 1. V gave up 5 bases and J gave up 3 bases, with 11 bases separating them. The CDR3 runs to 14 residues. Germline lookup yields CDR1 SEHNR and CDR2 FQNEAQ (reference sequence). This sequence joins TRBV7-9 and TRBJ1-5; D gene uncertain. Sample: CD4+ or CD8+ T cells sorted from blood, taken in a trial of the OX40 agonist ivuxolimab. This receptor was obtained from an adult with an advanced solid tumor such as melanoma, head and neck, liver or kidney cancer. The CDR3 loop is CASSPGVSNQPQHF. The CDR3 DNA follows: TGTGCCAGCAGCCCTGGGGTCTCCAATCAGCCCCAGCATTTT.